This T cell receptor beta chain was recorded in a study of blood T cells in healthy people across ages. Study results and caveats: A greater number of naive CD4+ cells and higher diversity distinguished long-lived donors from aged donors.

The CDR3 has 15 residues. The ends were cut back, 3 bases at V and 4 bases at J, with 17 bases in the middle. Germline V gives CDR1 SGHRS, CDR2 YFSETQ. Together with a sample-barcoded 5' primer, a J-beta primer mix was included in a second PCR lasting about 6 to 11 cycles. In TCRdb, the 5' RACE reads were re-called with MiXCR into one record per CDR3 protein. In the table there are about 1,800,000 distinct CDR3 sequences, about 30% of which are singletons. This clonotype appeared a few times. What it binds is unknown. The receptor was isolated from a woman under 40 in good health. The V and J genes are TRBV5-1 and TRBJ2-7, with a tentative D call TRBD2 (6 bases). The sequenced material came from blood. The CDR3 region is CASSSTGTGEYEQYF. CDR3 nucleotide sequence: TGCGCCAGCAGCTCTACCGGGACGGGGGAATACGAGCAGTACTTC.